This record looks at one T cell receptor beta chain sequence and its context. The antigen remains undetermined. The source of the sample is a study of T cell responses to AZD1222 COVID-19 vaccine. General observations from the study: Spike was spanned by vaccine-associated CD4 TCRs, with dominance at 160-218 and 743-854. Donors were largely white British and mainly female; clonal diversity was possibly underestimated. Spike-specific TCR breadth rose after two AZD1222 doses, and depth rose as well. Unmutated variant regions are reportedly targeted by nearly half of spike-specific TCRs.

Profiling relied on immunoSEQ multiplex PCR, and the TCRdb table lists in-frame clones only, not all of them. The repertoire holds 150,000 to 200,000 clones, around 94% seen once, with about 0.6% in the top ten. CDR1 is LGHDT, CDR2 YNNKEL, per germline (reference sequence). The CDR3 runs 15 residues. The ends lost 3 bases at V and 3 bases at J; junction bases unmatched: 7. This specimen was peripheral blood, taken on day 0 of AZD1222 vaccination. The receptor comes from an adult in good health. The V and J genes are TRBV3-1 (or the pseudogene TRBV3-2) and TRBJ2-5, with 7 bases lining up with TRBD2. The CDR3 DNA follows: TGTGCCAGCAGCCATGTACTAGCGTACAAAGAGACCCAGTACTTC. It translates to CASSHVLAYKETQYF.